This T cell receptor (beta chain) was identified in a study of tumor and adjacent non-tumor tissue in lung cancer. RNA was extracted from bulk tissue without any cell sorting. Three rounds of nested PCR, following a modified ARM-PCR protocol, produced the TCRbeta library. One entry per CDR3 protein, called by TCRdb with MiXCR from the multiplex PCR reads. This sample has under 150,000 distinct CDR3 sequences, with roughly 70% found just once. With respect to this clonotype: It is likely a read error, because the conserved phenylalanine at the end of the CDR3 is missing.

Germline lookup yields CDR1 MNHNS and CDR2 SASEGT. This CDR3 has 13 amino acids. The sequencing input was lung tumor tissue. The origin of this receptor is a man between 60 and 75 years old with small cell lung cancer. The chain employs TRBV6-1 and TRBJ2-2, with a weak D call TRBD2 (5 bases). In nucleotides, the CDR3 is TGTGCCAGCAGGACGAGGAACACCGGGGAACTGTTTCTT. It specifies CASRTRNTGELFL.